This T cell receptor (beta chain) was sequenced in a study of cytomegalovirus exposure and HLA in healthy donors. The study's findings and limits: The dataset shows that most TCR sequences were rare, while some public TCRs occurred in many donors. In vitro testing confirmed a few CMV-associated chains as specific for CMV antigens.

V was trimmed by 6 bases and J by 4 bases, leaving 18 bases between them. This CDR3 contains 16 residues. Per the germline V gene, CDR1 is LGHNA and CDR2 is YSLEER. This table comes from immunoSEQ multiplex PCR, and its TCRdb copy is limited to in-frame clones, with some not included. There are 100,000 to 150,000 clones in the sample; over 75% occur only once, and roughly 1.9% lies in the top ten. About this clone itself: Its antigen is unidentified.

The sequence was collected from a woman in her 30s in good health and CMV-seronegative. The chain recombines TRBV4-3 with TRBJ1-4; D unclear. Sequencing input: PBMCs. Written as DNA, the CDR3 is TGCGCCAGCAGTAGTTTACGGGGTACCGGTAATGAAAAACTGTTTTTT. This encodes CASSSLRGTGNEKLFF.